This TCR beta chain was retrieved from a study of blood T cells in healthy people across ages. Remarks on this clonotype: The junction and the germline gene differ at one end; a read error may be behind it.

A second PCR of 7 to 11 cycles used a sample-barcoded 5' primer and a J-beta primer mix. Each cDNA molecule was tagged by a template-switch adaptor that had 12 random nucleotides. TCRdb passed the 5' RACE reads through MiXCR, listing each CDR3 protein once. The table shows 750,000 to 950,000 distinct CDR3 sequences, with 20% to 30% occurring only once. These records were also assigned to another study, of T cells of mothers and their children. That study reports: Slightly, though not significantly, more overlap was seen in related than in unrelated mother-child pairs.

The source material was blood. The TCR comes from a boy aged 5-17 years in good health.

The CDR3 reads CASSLQGKILGF. The CDR3 nucleotides are TGTGCCAGCAGCCTACAGGGGAAGATTTTGGGCTTC. The J gene is TRBJ2-7, the V gene TRBV12-3 or TRBV12-4; 7 nucleotides match TRBD1. CDR3 length: 12 residues.